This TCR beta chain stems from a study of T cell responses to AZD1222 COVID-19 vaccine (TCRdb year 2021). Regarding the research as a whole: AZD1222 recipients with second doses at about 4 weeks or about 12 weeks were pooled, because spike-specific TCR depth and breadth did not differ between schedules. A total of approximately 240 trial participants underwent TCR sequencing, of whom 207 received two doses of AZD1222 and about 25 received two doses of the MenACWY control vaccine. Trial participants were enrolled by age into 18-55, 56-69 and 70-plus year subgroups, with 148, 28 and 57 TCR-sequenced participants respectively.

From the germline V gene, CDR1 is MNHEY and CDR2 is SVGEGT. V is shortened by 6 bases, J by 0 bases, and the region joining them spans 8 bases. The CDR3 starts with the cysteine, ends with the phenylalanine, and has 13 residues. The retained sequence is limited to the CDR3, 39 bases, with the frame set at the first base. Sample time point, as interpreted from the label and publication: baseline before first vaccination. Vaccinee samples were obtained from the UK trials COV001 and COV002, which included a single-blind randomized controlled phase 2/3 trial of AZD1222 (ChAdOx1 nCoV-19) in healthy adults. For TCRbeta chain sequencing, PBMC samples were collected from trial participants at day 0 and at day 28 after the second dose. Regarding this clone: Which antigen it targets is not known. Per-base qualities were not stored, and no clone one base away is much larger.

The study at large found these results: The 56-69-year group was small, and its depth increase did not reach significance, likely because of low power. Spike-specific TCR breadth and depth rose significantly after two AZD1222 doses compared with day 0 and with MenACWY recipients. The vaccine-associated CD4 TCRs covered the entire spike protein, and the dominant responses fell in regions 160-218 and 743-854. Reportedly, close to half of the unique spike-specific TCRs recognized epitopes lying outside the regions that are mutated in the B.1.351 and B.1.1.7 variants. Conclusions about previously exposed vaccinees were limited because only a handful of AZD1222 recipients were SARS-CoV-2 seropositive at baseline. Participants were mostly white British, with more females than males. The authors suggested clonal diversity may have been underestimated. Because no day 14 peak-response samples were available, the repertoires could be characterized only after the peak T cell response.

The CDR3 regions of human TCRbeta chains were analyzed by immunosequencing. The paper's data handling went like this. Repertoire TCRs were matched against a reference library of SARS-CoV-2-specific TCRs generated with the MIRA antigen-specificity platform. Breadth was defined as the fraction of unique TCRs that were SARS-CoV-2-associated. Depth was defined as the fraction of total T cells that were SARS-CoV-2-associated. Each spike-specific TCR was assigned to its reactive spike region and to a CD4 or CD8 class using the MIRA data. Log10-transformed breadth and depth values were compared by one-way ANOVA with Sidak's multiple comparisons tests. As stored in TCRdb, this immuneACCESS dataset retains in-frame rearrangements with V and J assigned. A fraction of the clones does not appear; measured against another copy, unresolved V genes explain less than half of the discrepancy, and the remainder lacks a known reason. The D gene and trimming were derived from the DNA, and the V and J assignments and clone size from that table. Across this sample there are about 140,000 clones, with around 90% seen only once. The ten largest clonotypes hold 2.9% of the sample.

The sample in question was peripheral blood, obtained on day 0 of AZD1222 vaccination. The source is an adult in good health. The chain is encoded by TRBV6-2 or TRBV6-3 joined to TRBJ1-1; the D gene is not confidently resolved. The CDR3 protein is CASSPPVNTEAFF. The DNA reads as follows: TGTGCCAGCAGCCCGCCCGTGAACACTGAAGCTTTCTTT.